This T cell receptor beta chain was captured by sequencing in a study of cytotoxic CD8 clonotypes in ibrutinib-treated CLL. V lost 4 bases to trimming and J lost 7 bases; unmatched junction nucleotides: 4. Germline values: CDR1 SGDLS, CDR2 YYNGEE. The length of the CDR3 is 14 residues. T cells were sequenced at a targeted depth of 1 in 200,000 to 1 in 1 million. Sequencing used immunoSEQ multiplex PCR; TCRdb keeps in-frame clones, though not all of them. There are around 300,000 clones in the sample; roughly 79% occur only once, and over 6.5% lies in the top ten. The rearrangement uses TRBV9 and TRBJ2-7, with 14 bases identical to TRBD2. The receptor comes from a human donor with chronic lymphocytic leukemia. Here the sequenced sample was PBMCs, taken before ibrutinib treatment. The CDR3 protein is CASSFGLAGGEQYF. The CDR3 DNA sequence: TGTGCCAGCAGCTTCGGACTAGCGGGAGGAGAGCAGTACTTC.